This T cell receptor beta chain was sequenced in a study of blood T cells in healthy people across ages. At the level of the study: Template switching retrieved approximately one barcoded beta molecule for each two T cells.

A note on this clonotype: Its target is unknown. At one of its ends the junction is not consistent with the germline gene, which may arise from a read error.

The study's findings and limits: Any conclusive comparison of naive versus antigen-experienced cells was prevented by using unsorted PBMCs.

A second PCR, run for about 7 to 11 cycles, used a sample-barcoded 5' primer plus a J-beta primer mix. TCRdb re-called the 5' RACE reads through MiXCR, storing one row per CDR3 protein. The data contain 600,000 to 850,000 distinct CDR3 sequences, about 40% of them singletons. Healthy Caucasian individuals from Russia aged about 6 to 90 served as donors. The sample, 7.5 to 10 milliliters of peripheral blood, was drawn from each donor. Germline lookup yields CDR1 SGHTA and CDR2 FQGNSA. The CDR3 consists of 14 residues. The gene calls are TRBV7-2 and TRBJ1-4, with a weak D call TRBD1 (5 bases). Material for sequencing was blood. The receptor was isolated from a woman aged 60-75 years in good health. The CDR3 region is CARSLTTVREKLFF. CDR3 coding DNA: TGTGCCCGCAGCTTAACGACAGTTAGGGAAAAACTGTTTTTT.